A selection of T cell receptor beta chains follows, all from one sample in a study of cytomegalovirus exposure and HLA in healthy donors. Sequenced by immunoSEQ multiplex PCR; TCRdb stores in-frame clones only, minus some. There are 93,000 or so clones in the sample, with less than 4.5% held by the top ten. Sequenced sample: PBMCs. These receptors were taken from a man aged 35 to 55 in good health and CMV-seronegative. Both conserved end residues are part of each CDR3. D genes are given only for firm matches.

TRBD2,TRBV19,TRBJ2-3,15,CASKLAGGPTDTQYF,TGTGCCAGTAAGCTAGCGGGGGGTCCCACAGATACGCAGTATTTT
.,TRBV9,TRBJ2-3,13,CASSVDRTDTQYF,TGTGCCAGCAGCGTGGACAGAACAGATACGCAGTATTTT
TRBD2,TRBV7-9,TRBJ2-5,15,CASTNGLAGKETQYF,TGTGCCAGTACCAACGGACTAGCGGGAAAAGAGACCCAGTACTTC
.,TRBV4-1,TRBJ2-7,16,CASSQDGEVTSYEQYF,TGCGCCAGCAGCCAAGACGGCGAGGTAACCTCCTACGAGCAGTACTTC
TRBD2,TRBV29-1,TRBJ2-4,14,CSASGGAAKNIQYF,TGCAGCGCCAGCGGGGGGGCTGCCAAAAACATTCAGTACTTC
.,TRBV5-4,TRBJ2-3,15,CASSLGASSTDTQYF,TGTGCCAGCAGCTTGGGAGCATCTAGCACAGATACGCAGTATTTT
.,TRBV2,TRBJ2-7,13,CAVTAALSYEQYF,TGTGCCGTTACAGCAGCTCTCTCCTACGAGCAGTACTTC
TRBD2,TRBV5-1,TRBJ2-1,17,CASSLRPTSGRGNEQFF,TGCGCCAGCAGCCTACGCCCGACTAGCGGGAGAGGGAATGAGCAGTTCTTC
.,TRBV27,TRBJ2-5,14,CASTPIHQAAIQYF,TGTGCCAGCACTCCTATACACCAGGCTGCGATCCAGTACTTC
.,TRBV19,TRBJ1-1,16,CASSIFGLGAQTEAFF,TGTGCCAGTAGTATATTTGGATTGGGGGCGCAGACTGAAGCTTTCTTT
TRBD1,TRBV2,TRBJ2-2,15,CASSENRGDTGELFF,TGTGCCAGCAGTGAAAACAGGGGGGACACCGGGGAGCTGTTTTTT
TRBD1,TRBV28,TRBJ1-6,16,CASSSPTGGSNSPLHF,TGTGCCAGCAGTTCGCCGACAGGGGGCTCTAATTCACCCCTCCACTTT
.,TRBV6-5,TRBJ1-5,16,CASSYSGLGSGQPQHF,TGTGCCAGCAGTTACTCGGGGCTTGGGTCTGGTCAGCCCCAGCATTTT
TRBD1,TRBV6-1,TRBJ1-2,15,CASSDLGGGGYGYTF,TGTGCCAGCAGTGATCTCGGAGGGGGCGGCTATGGCTACACCTTC
TRBD2,TRBV2,TRBJ2-1,18,CASNGLAGRRSSYNEQFF,TGTGCCAGCAACGGACTAGCGGGGCGACGAAGCTCCTACAATGAGCAGTTCTTC
TRBD1,TRBV28,TRBJ2-7,15,CASSPPGQGGYEQYF,TGTGCCAGCAGCCCACCGGGACAGGGGGGCTACGAGCAGTACTTC
.,TRBV4-1,TRBJ2-3,15,CASSQVSLLTDTQYF,TGCGCCAGCAGCCAAGTTAGCTTGCTCACAGATACGCAGTATTTT
.,TRBV15,TRBJ1-2,13,CATSRDPGEGYTF,TGTGCCACCAGCAGAGATCCAGGGGAAGGCTACACCTTC
.,TRBV29-1,TRBJ2-6,13,CSVQGYGANVLTF,TGCAGCGTACAGGGCTATGGGGCCAACGTCCTGACTTTC
TRBD1,TRBV30,TRBJ1-1,13,CAWRDRGNTEAFF,TGTGCCTGGAGGGACAGGGGGAACACTGAAGCTTTCTTT
.,TRBV15,TRBJ1-4,16,CATSSRGRGANEKLFF,TGTGCCACCAGCTCCCGGGGCAGGGGTGCTAATGAAAAACTGTTTTTT
.,TRBV11-2,TRBJ1-2,14,CASSLEFKLSGYTF,TGTGCCAGCAGCTTAGAGTTCAAGCTCTCTGGCTACACCTTC
.,TRBV6-5,TRBJ1-1,14,CASSYGGGGPEAFF,TGTGCCAGCAGTTACGGGGGCGGGGGGCCTGAAGCTTTCTTT
.,TRBV4-3,TRBJ2-1,16,CASSPYRSSSYNEQFF,TGCGCCAGCAGCCCGTACAGGTCGAGCTCCTACAATGAGCAGTTCTTC
TRBD1,TRBV27,TRBJ1-1,17,CASSLSRQGVGSTEAFF,TGTGCCAGCAGTTTATCCCGACAGGGAGTGGGGAGCACTGAAGCTTTCTTT
.,TRBV6-1,TRBJ2-7,16,CASSASERSHSYEQYF,TGTGCCAGCAGTGCTAGCGAGCGGAGCCACTCCTACGAGCAGTACTTC
.,TRBV27,TRBJ1-2,14,CASSRTRVDYGYTF,TGTGCCAGCAGTAGGACACGGGTGGACTATGGCTACACCTTC